This TCR beta chain was observed in a study of early T cells in non-severe SARS-CoV-2 infection. About the research overall: Unpaired chains resulted from sequencing bulk RNA of unsorted whole blood. Study-wide findings and caveats: The VDJdb matching leaned toward anti-spike CD8 responses and overlooked private and CD4 specificities.

This CDR3 is 13 amino acids long. CDR1 is SEHNR and CDR2 is FQNEAQ in the germline V gene (reference sequence). The V and J ends lost 4 bases and 5 bases respectively, with 6 bases between them. Separate cDNA molecules each had unique molecular identifiers attached to them. Via MiXCR, TCRdb re-called the 5' RACE reads, giving one row per CDR3 protein. This table holds approximately 89,000 distinct CDR3 sequences, about 14% found once. Comment on this clonotype: Its antigen is currently unknown.

V is TRBV7-9 and J is TRBJ1-6; D unclear. The clonotype was recovered from an adult who was a healthcare worker with PCR-confirmed SARS-CoV-2 infection or an uninfected control (not recorded which). The sequencing sample was made of whole blood. CDR3 nucleotides: TGTGCCAGCAGCTCATCGGATAATTCACCCCTCCACTTT. It encodes CASSSSDNSPLHF.